The source of this TCR beta chain is a study of T-cell reconstitution after alpha-beta-depleted transplantation in children. Unique molecular identifiers featured in how the TCRbeta library was prepared. One entry per CDR3 protein, called by TCRdb with MiXCR from the PCR reads. The sample holds 400,000 to 450,000 distinct CDR3 sequences; 43% are singletons and the top ten take around 29%. Points from the study as a whole: At day 60, the high TCRbeta diversity found in some patients originated from recipient T cells and thymic progenitors that had survived. T-cell counts and diversity were attributed mostly to newly produced T cells one year after transplant. Reportedly, roughly two months post-transplant, alpha-beta T cells arose from several hundred expanded graft clones.

A word on this clonotype: Its matching antigen is unknown.

The source of this sequence is a girl aged 2 to 10 with aplastic anemia, due to receive a stem cell transplant. The sequences come from PBMCs, collected before TCRalphabeta/CD19-depleted stem cell transplant.

Here the CDR3 reads CASSGARPRALGTDTQYF. The CDR3 DNA sequence: TGTGCCAGCAGCGGCGCGAGGCCCCGGGCCCTGGGCACAGATACGCAGTATTTT. V gene TRBV7-3 combines with J gene TRBJ2-3, with no clear D. CDR1 and CDR2 from the germline V gene are SGHTA and FQGTGA. V was pared by 5 bases and J by 1 base, with 22 bases between. CDR3 length: 18 amino acids.